These 8 T cell receptor beta chains came from one sample sequenced in a study of blood T cell repertoires in COVID-19. The data were produced by immunoSEQ multiplex PCR, yet TCRdb's version contains in-frame clones alone and is incomplete. In the table there are roughly 220,000 clones, roughly 80% of which are singletons. The sample taken for sequencing was peripheral blood. All receptors come from a woman aged 55 to 70 with acute or convalescent COVID-19.

The J gene is TRBJ2-7, the V gene TRBV3-1 (or the pseudogene TRBV3-2); TRBD2 matches at 8 bases. Germline V gene sequence: CDR1 LGHDT, CDR2 YNNKEL (reference sequence). J lost 1 base, V lost 1 base, and 6 bases had no gene match. This CDR3 is 16 amino acids long. The DNA for the CDR3 is TGTGCCAGCAGCCAAGTGCTTACTAGCGGATCCTACGAGCAGTACTTC. Amino acid sequence: CASSQVLTSGSYEQYF.

CDR3 nucleotide sequence: TGTGCCAGCAGTGATGTTTGGCGGAGGGGTGAGCAGTTCTTC. It codes for CASSDVWRRGEQFF. The rearrangement uses TRBV6-1 and TRBJ2-1; maybe TRBD2 (6 bases). The CDR3 consists of 14 residues. Germline CDR1 reads MNHNS; CDR2 reads SASEGT. Trimming pared 3 bases from V and 9 bases from J, leaving 15 bases between.

The chain combines TRBV7-3 with TRBJ1-1; 10 bases fit TRBD1. V dropped 6 bases and J dropped 2; count of bases not matched to a gene: 3. The CDR3 totals 14 residues. The germline gives CDR1 SGHTA, CDR2 FQGTGA. The CDR3 reads CASSDRGRNTEAFF. The CDR3 nucleotides are TGTGCCAGCAGTGACAGGGGGCGAAACACTGAAGCTTTCTTT. Combining the CDR3 with reference TRBV7-3 and TRBJ1-1 gives the whole variable domain GAGVSQTPSNKVTEKGKYVELRCDPISGHTALYWYRQSLGQGPEFLIYFQGTGAADDSGLPNDRFFAVRPEGSVSTLKIQRTERGDSAVYLCASSDRGRNTEAFFGQGTRLTVV.

This chain connects TRBV10-3 to TRBJ1-5; no firm D call. The CDR3 is made up of 13 amino acids. The germline V gene has CDR1 ENHRY and CDR2 SYGVKD. Trimming shortened V by 0 bases and J by 4 bases, and 4 bases separated the two germline ends. The CDR3 protein is CAISESTNQPQHF. The CDR3 DNA is TGTGCCATCAGTGAGTCAACTAATCAGCCCCAGCATTTT.

The rearrangement joins TRBV5-6 to TRBJ1-1, with D unresolved. V lost 1 base and J lost 0, with 16 bases in between. CDR1 is SGHDT and CDR2 is YYEEEE in the germline V gene. The CDR3 is made up of 17 amino acids. DNA of the CDR3: TGTGCCAGCAGCTTGTCGGTTCCCCGGGGTTTGAACACTGAAGCTTTCTTT. Protein product: CASSLSVPRGLNTEAFF.

This rearrangement joins TRBV25-1 to TRBJ2-5; 10 nucleotides line up with TRBD1. This CDR3 has 17 residues. Looked up from germline, CDR1 is MGHDK and CDR2 is SYGVNS. J gave up 1 base and V 6 bases, and 11 bases lay outside the gene matches. The CDR3 nucleotides read TGTGCCAGCAGCCCGACAGGGGGCCGGGGGCTCCAAGAGACCCAGTACTTC. Translated, it gives CASSPTGGRGLQETQYF.

Comment on this clone: A read error is possible here, since a much larger clone lies one base away. The chain has TRBV6-6 and TRBJ2-7; tentatively, D is TRBD1 (6 bases). This CDR3 spans 13 amino acids. Looked up from germline, CDR1 is MNHNY and CDR2 is SVGAGI (reference sequence). Trimming removed 6 bases from V and 0 bases from J, with 9 bases in between. CDR3 nucleotide sequence: TGTGCCAGCAGCCCGGACAGCTCCTACGAGCAGTACTTC. Amino acid sequence: CASSPDSSYEQYF.

This clone was observed a handful of times. V gene TRBV20-1 combines with J gene TRBJ2-7; possible D gene TRBD2, 6 bases. CDR3 length: 15 residues. Germline values: CDR1 DFQATT, CDR2 SNEGSKA (reference sequence). Trimming shortened V by 3 bases and J by 7 bases, and 22 bases separated the two germline ends. The CDR3 loop is CSASHAGGRRGEQYF. CDR3 sequence (DNA): TGCAGTGCTAGTCATGCCGGAGGGCGAAGGGGAGAGCAGTACTTC.